This passage covers 8 T cell receptor beta chains from one sample sequenced in a study of glioma-infiltrating T cells after dendritic cell vaccination. Sequenced by immunoSEQ multiplex PCR; TCRdb stores in-frame clones only, minus some. The sample lists about 99,000 clones, 75% to 85% occurring once. Specimen: blood, collected before dendritic cell vaccination. Receptors originate from a human donor with glioblastoma.

The chain has TRBV27 and TRBJ1-1, with TRBD1 matching 7 bases. V shed 5 bases and J 3 bases; nucleotides not matched to a gene: 6. The CDR3 has 14 residues. CDR1 is MNHEY and CDR2 is SMNVEV in the germline V gene (reference sequence). In nucleotides, the CDR3 is TGTGCCAGCAGTCTCGGACAGGTCCACACTGAAGCTTTCTTT. Protein: CASSLGQVHTEAFF.

The chain joins TRBV27 to TRBJ2-7; 7 nucleotides agree with TRBD2. The V segment lost 10 bases and the J segment 2 bases; nucleotides outside the gene matches: 11. The CDR3 length is 14 residues. Germline V gene lookup returns CDR1 MNHEY and CDR2 SMNVEV (reference sequence). CDR3 region: CATRAGDGAYEQYF. The CDR3 DNA reads as TGTGCCACTAGGGCGGGGGACGGGGCCTACGAGCAGTACTTC.

CDR3 DNA sequence: TGCGCCAGCATGGGGCAGCGGGGGGGAAATGAGCAGTTCTTC. Translating gives CASMGQRGGNEQFF. The chain carries TRBV5-1 and TRBJ2-1; TRBD2 matches at 10 bases. Per the germline V gene, CDR1 is SGHRS and CDR2 is YFSETQ. V gave up 6 bases and J gave up 7 bases; unmatched junction bases: 7. The CDR3 is made up of 14 amino acids.

V usage is TRBV11-2 and J usage is TRBJ2-3; 8 bases are a match to TRBD1. CDR3 size: 15 residues. V dropped 2 bases and J dropped 2; count of bases not matched to a gene: 3. The germline V gene has CDR1 SGHAT and CDR2 FQNNGV. CDR3 nucleotides: TGTGCCAGCAGCTTAACAGGGGGACACACAGATACGCAGTATTTT. Its translation: CASSLTGGHTDTQYF.

CDR3 in DNA: TGTGCCAGCAGAGGGTTGACAGGGGGATATAATTCACCCCTCCACTTT. This gives the protein CASRGLTGGYNSPLHF. The chain has TRBV13 and TRBJ1-6, with 9 positions matching TRBD1. Germline trimming cut 6 bases from V and 4 bases from J; bases unmatched to any gene: 7. The germline gives CDR1 PRHDT, CDR2 FYEKMQ (reference sequence). The CDR3 totals 16 residues.

Note on this clone: The junction departs from the called germline gene at one end, perhaps through a read error. The J gene is TRBJ2-5, the V gene TRBV30; the match to TRBD2 covers 12 bases. The germline CDR1 and CDR2 sequences are GTSNPN and SVGIG (reference sequence). The length of the CDR3 is 11 residues. The CDR3, as DNA: TGCCTAGCGGGGGGGCCAGAGACCCAGTACTTC. Translation: CLAGGPETQYF. Full variable domain (missing parts from reference TRBV30 and TRBJ2-5): SQTIHQWPATLVQPVGSPLSLECTVEGTSNPNLYWYRQAAGRGLQLLFYSVGIGQISSEVPQNLSASRPQDRQFILSSKKLLLSDSGFYLCLAGGPETQYFGPGTRLLVL.

The chain uses TRBV7-2 and TRBJ2-5; TRBD2 might be the D (7 bases). Germline lookup yields CDR1 SGHTA and CDR2 FQGNSA. This CDR3 has 15 residues. Between the trimmed V and J ends, which lost 0 bases and 5 bases, there was a span of 13 bases. The CDR3 spells CASSLAGGRLETQYF. DNA of the CDR3: TGTGCCAGCAGCTTAGCGGGGGGGCGTTTGGAGACCCAGTACTTC.

V and J are TRBV5-4 and TRBJ1-5; 10 bases line up with TRBD1. CDR3 length: 15 residues. J was trimmed by 5 bases and V by 3 bases; bases with no gene match: 5. CDR1 is SGHNT and CDR2 is YYREEE in the germline V gene (reference sequence). CDR3 in amino acids: CASSSQDRGDQPQHF. CDR3 bases: TGTGCCAGCAGCTCCCAGGACAGGGGGGATCAGCCCCAGCATTTT. Filled out from reference TRBV5-4 and TRBJ1-5, the complete variable domain reads ETGVTQSPTHLIKTRGQQVTLRCSSQSGHNTVSWYQQALGQGPQFIFQYYREEENGRGNFPPRFSGLQFPNYSSELNVNALELDDSALYLCASSSQDRGDQPQHFGDGTRLSIL.